This entry lists 5 T cell receptor beta chains sequenced from one sample in a study of PD-1 blockade in classical Hodgkin lymphoma. TCRdb's copy holds only in-frame clones and misses some; the assay was immunoSEQ multiplex PCR. Found here are roughly 20,000 clones, approximately 72% of them singletons; the top ten hold 2% to 2.5%. The time point was: cycle 4 day 1 (C4D1), after 6 weeks of nivolumab. Each patient's relapse followed autologous stem cell transplantation, and brentuximab vedotin exposure varied. By magnetic negative selection, CD4+ T cells were purified from thawed PBMCs. The sequences come from CD4+ T cells from blood, collected before the fourth cycle of nivolumab. Every receptor here comes from a human donor with classical Hodgkin lymphoma.

The sample holds a few counts of this clone. One end of the junction fails to match germline, which may point to a read error. V and J are TRBV7-7 and TRBJ1-1; D is unclear. Germline V lookup: CDR1 SSHAT, CDR2 FNYEAQ (reference sequence). CDR3 size: 13 residues. CDR3 nucleotide sequence: TGTGCTAGCAGCGCGGGGAGTACCACTGAAGCTTTCTTT. Protein sequence: CASSAGSTTEAFF.

The chain joins TRBV6-5 to TRBJ2-7, with 8 bases matching TRBD1. CDR1 and CDR2 (germline): MNHEY, SVGAGI. V dropped 6 bases and J dropped 3; count of bases not matched to a gene: 7. CDR3 size: 14 residues. CDR3: CASSPRDRFYEQYF. CDR3 sequence (DNA): TGTGCCAGCAGCCCCCGGGACAGGTTCTACGAGCAGTACTTC.

The chain joins TRBV6-6 to TRBJ2-2; tentatively, D is TRBD1 or TRBD2 (5 bases each). Between the trimmed V and J ends, which lost 6 bases and 0 bases, there was a span of 11 bases. Germline V gene data show CDR1 as MNHNY and CDR2 as SVGAGI (reference sequence). This CDR3 has 15 amino acids. The CDR3 is CASRPGTANTGELFF. CDR3 DNA: TGTGCCAGCAGACCCGGGACGGCGAACACCGGGGAGCTGTTTTTT.

This chain joins TRBV28 and TRBJ2-3; D remains ambiguous. Germline V gives CDR1 MDHEN, CDR2 SYDVKM. This CDR3 region has 12 residues. The V gene lost 5 bases and the J gene lost 6 bases, with 9 bases spanning the gap. CDR3 region: CASSPPQDTQYF. CDR3 bases: TGTGCCAGCAGTCCCCCCCAGGATACGCAGTATTTT.

The chain is built from TRBV19 and TRBJ1-4; D is unclear. V shed 6 bases and J shed 8 bases, with 22 bases lying between them. Germline V gene lookup returns CDR1 LNHDA and CDR2 SQIVND (reference sequence). This CDR3 spans 16 amino acids. CDR3 DNA sequence: TGTGCCAGTAGACCGGGAGGGTTTAATATGGGAGAAAAACTGTTTTTT. Translation: CASRPGGFNMGEKLFF.